Below, one T cell receptor (beta chain) is given with its context. This clonotype was detected a few times. Its antigen is not yet known. Within one base of it there is no much larger clone, and no base qualities were kept. From a lookup of the germline V gene (reference sequence), CDR1 and CDR2 are SEHNR and FQNEAQ. The CDR3 holds 15 amino acids from the cysteine to the phenylalanine. The entry retains the CDR3 DNA only, 45 bases that are in frame from base 1. Ends trimmed: V by 5 bases, J by 6 bases; bases unmatched to a gene: 8. This specimen belongs to a study of T-cell reconstitution after alpha-beta-depleted transplantation in children listed by TCRdb under 2016. Broadly, across the study: Using TCR repertoire profiling, the study followed T-cell immune reconstitution in a quantitative way in children after TCRalphabeta/CD19-depleted allogeneic hematopoietic cell transplantation. The paper as a whole reports these results and caveats: Apparently early alphabetaT-cell count recovery about two months after transplant reportedly relied on only several hundred rapidly expanded clones derived from non-depleted graft cells. In some patients, the high TCRbeta diversity seen at day 60 was put down to recipient T cells and intrathymic progenitors that had survived conditioning. The frequencies of hyperexpanded clones fell over the following months, and after one year, T-cell counts and TCRbeta diversity were mostly attributed to newly produced T cells.

The intended sense of this specimen's treatment or condition label: allogeneic hematopoietic cell transplantation with graft depleted of TCRalphabeta T cells and CD19 B cells. The transplant recipients were children given TCRalphabeta/CD19-depleted allogeneic hematopoietic cell grafts. To prepare the library, PCR was applied. This sample was sequenced with an Illumina HiSeq 2500. Molecular barcoding was employed in the preparation of TCR libraries, with unique molecular identifiers being used to normalize TCRbeta repertoire quantification. TCRdb reworked the public reads: Q25 trimming with fastp, MiXCR clone assembly, productive beta chains retained. Each CDR3 protein gets just one entry, which takes the most common genes and DNA from the rows behind it. The sample table records 700,000 to 950,000 distinct CDR3 sequences; around 17% of these occur just once. Jointly, the top ten make up approximately 5% of the sample.

This specimen was PBMCs, mostly from graft donor cells, taken 360 days after TCRalphabeta/CD19-depleted stem cell transplant. The sequence was obtained from a male patient under 18 who had a stem cell transplant for acute lymphoblastic leukemia, so the T cells may come from the graft donor. Rearrangement joined TRBV7-9 to TRBJ2-7; TRBD1 agrees with 12 junctional bases. The nucleotide sequence is given as TGTGCCAGCAGCCAGGGACAGGGGGCGACGGTCGAGCAGTACTTC. This yields the protein CASSQGQGATVEQYF.